This entry lists 6 T cell receptor beta chains sequenced from one sample in a study of CD8 T cells in ankylosing spondylitis. MiXCR, run by TCRdb on the 5' RACE reads, gives a single entry per CDR3 protein. Here the sample spans some 330,000 distinct CDR3 sequences, roughly 8% being singletons. No antigen is known for these receptors. Study-wide results and limits: A motif in TCR beta, a set of under ten highly homologous variants, appeared characteristic of ankylosing spondylitis blood.

The sample consisted of blood, either unsorted or a sorted T cell fraction (not recorded which). The source of these receptors is a male donor with ankylosing spondylitis.

This clonotype was counted at least ten times. This sequence joins TRBV10-3 and TRBJ2-5; TRBD1 aligns across 7 bases. V lost 0 bases, J lost 5 bases, and 12 bases stayed unmatched. The germline V gene encodes CDR1 ENHRY and CDR2 SYGVKD. CDR3 length equals 17 residues. Here the CDR3 reads CAISESGGTGALETQYF. The CDR3 nucleotides are TGTGCCATCAGTGAGTCAGGTGGAACAGGGGCCTTGGAGACCCAGTACTTC.

This clonotype was observed a few times. J is TRBJ2-1 and V is TRBV20-1; 7 nucleotides align to TRBD2. The germline V gene has CDR1 DFQATT and CDR2 SNEGSKA (reference sequence). V shed 0 bases, J shed 5 bases, and the junction held 4 bases outside the gene matches. The CDR3 runs 14 residues. This CDR3 reads CSARDLAANNEQFF. CDR3 nucleotides: TGCAGTGCTAGAGATCTAGCGGCGAACAATGAGCAGTTCTTC.

Notes on this clonotype: The germline gene is not matched at one end of the junction; a read error may be the cause. The chain uses TRBV6-1 and TRBJ1-6; 10 bases map to TRBD1. CDR3 length: 16 residues. The germline CDR1 and CDR2 sequences are MNHNS and SASEGT. CDR3 amino acids: CASTRDRGSDNSPLHF. The DNA of the CDR3 is TGTGCCAGCACCCGGGACAGGGGCTCCGATAATTCACCCCTCCACTTT.

The V and J genes are TRBV9 and TRBJ2-7; 7 nucleotides line up with TRBD2. Trimming removed 0 bases from V and 2 bases from J; junction bases left unmatched: 5. Germline V gives CDR1 SGDLS, CDR2 YYNGEE. The CDR3 covers 15 residues. Written as DNA, the CDR3 is TGTGCCAGCAGCGTAGCTGGACTAGGGGCCTACGAGCAGTACTTC. Protein: CASSVAGLGAYEQYF. Full variable domain (rest looked up from reference TRBV9 and TRBJ2-7): DSGVTQTPKHLITATGQRVTLRCSPRSGDLSVYWYQQSLDQGLQFLIQYYNGEERAKGNILERFSAQQFPDLHSELNLSSLELGDSALYFCASSVAGLGAYEQYFGPGTRLTVT.

V usage is TRBV11-1 and J usage is TRBJ2-3, with 9 bases identical to TRBD1. The CDR3 length is 17 residues. Germline V CDR1 and CDR2: SGHAT, FQDESV (reference sequence). J lost 2 bases, V lost 3 bases, and 9 bases had no gene match. CDR3 bases: TGTGCCAGCAGCTTGCGGGGGACAGGGTCGACCACAGATACGCAGTATTTT. It specifies CASSLRGTGSTTDTQYF.

This clonotype was seen more than once but under ten times. The genes are TRBV7-9 and TRBJ2-5; TRBD1 might be the D (6 bases). Trimming left V 10 bases short and J 5 bases short, with 17 bases between. The CDR3 is made up of 13 amino acids. Germline CDR1 is SEHNR and CDR2 is FQNEAQ (reference sequence). CDR3 region: CATTGLMVETQYF. The CDR3 region has the DNA TGTGCCACCACAGGGTTAATGGTGGAGACCCAGTACTTC.